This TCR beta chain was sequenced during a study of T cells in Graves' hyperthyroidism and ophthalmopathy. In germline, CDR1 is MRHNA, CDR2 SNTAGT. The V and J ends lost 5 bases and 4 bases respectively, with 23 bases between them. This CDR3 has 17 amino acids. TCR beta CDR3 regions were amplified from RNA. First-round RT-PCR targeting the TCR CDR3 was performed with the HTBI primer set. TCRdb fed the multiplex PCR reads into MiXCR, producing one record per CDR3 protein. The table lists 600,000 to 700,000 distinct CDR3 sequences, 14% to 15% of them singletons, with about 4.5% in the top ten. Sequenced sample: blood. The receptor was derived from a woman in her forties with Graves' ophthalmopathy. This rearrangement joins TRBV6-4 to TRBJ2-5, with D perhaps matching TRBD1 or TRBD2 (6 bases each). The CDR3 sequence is CASSPLEQGPGVETQYF. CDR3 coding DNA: TGTGCCAGCAGTCCACTAGAGCAGGGGCCGGGGGTAGAGACCCAGTACTTC.